These 2 T cell receptor beta chains originate from one sample sequenced in a study of cytomegalovirus exposure and HLA in healthy donors. Measured with immunoSEQ multiplex PCR; TCRdb has only the in-frame clones, and not every one. The sample holds 300,000 to 350,000 clones; approximately 86% are singletons and the top ten take roughly 0.88%. The sample consisted of PBMCs. The receptors here all came from a man aged 25 to 45 in good health and CMV-seronegative.

The chain uses TRBV14 and TRBJ1-4; D gene uncertain. The CDR3 spans 16 residues. V shed 0 bases and J shed 11 bases, with 19 bases lying between them. Germline loops: CDR1 SGHDN, CDR2 FVKESK. CDR3 in DNA: TGTGCCAGCAGCCAAGATGAAACCTACGGGAGGGAGAAACTGTTTTTT. Its protein product is CASSQDETYGREKLFF.

The gene calls are TRBV27 and TRBJ1-1; D unresolved. With 1 base removed from V and 1 base from J, the gap between germline ends came to 4 bases. Germline-derived CDR1 and CDR2 are MNHEY and SMNVEV (reference sequence). The CDR3 extends over 13 amino acids. This chain's CDR3 is CASSLFRNTEAFF. The CDR3 nucleotides are TGTGCCAGCAGTTTATTCCGGAACACTGAAGCTTTCTTT.